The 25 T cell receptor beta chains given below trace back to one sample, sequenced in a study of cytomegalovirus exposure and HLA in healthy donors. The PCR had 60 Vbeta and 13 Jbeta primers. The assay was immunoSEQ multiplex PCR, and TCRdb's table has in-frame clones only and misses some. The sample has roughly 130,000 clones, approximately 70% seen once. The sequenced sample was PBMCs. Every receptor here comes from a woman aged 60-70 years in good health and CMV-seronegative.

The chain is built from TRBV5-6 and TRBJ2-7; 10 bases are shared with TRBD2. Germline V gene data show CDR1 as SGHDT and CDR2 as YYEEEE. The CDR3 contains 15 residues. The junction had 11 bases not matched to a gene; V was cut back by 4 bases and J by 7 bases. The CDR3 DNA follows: TGTGCCAGCAGCCAAAGCGGGAGGGCAAGATTAGAGCAGTACTTC. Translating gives CASSQSGRARLEQYF.

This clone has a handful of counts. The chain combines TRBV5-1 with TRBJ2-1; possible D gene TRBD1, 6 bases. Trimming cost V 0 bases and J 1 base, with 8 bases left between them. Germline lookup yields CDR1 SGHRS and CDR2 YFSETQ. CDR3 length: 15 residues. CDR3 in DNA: TGCGCCAGCAGCTTGGGGGGACAATCCTACAATGAGCAGTTCTTC. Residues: CASSLGGQSYNEQFF.

The CDR3 DNA reads TGTGCCAGCAGTTTACGCCCGGGGCAGGGGGCCCAGCATTTT. As protein: CASSLRPGQGAQHF. This chain uses TRBV28 with TRBJ1-5; 7 bases fit TRBD1. V was clipped by 2 bases and J by 11 bases; unmatched bases: 9. This CDR3 contains 14 residues. In germline, CDR1 is MDHEN, CDR2 SYDVKM.

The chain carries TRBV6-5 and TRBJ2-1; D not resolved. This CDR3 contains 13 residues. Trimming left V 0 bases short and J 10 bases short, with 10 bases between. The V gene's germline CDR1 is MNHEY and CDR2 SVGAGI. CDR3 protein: CASSYSLPAEQFF. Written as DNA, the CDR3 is TGTGCCAGCAGTTACTCCCTTCCCGCGGAGCAGTTCTTC.

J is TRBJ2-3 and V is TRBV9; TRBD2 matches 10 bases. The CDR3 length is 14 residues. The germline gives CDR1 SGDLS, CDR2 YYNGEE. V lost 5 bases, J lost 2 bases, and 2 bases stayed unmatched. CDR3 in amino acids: CASRAGGITDTQYF. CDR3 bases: TGTGCCAGCAGAGCGGGGGGGATCACAGATACGCAGTATTTT. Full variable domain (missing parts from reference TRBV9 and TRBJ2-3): DSGVTQTPKHLITATGQRVTLRCSPRSGDLSVYWYQQSLDQGLQFLIQYYNGEERAKGNILERFSAQQFPDLHSELNLSSLELGDSALYFCASRAGGITDTQYFGPGTRLTVL.

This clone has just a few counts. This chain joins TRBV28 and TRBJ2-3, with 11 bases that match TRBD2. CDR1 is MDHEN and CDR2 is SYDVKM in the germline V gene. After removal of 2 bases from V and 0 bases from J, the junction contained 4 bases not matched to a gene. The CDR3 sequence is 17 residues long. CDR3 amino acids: CASSLTLAGGSTDTQYF. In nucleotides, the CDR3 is TGTGCCAGCAGTTTAACCTTAGCGGGAGGGAGCACAGATACGCAGTATTTT.

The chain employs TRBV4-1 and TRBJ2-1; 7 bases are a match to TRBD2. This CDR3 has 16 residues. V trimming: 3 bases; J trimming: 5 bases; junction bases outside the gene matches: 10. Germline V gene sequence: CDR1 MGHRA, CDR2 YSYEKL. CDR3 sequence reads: CASSQGPGTTNNEQFF. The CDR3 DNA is TGCGCCAGCAGCCAGGGGCCCGGGACTACAAACAATGAGCAGTTCTTC.

Written as DNA, the CDR3 is TGCGCCAGCAGTGAGGGGACACCCGGCGGGGAGCTGTTTTTT. Translating it yields CASSEGTPGGELFF. The chain is built from TRBV10-2 and TRBJ2-2; maybe TRBD1 (6 bases). V lost 2 bases and J 7 bases, leaving 11 bases between the germline ends. This CDR3 comprises 14 residues. In germline, CDR1 is WSHSY, CDR2 SAAADI.

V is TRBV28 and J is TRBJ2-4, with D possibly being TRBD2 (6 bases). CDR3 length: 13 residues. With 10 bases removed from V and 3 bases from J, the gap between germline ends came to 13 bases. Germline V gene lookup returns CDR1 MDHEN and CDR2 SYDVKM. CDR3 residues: CATGWGVKNIQYF. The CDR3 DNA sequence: TGTGCCACAGGGTGGGGGGTCAAAAACATTCAGTACTTC.

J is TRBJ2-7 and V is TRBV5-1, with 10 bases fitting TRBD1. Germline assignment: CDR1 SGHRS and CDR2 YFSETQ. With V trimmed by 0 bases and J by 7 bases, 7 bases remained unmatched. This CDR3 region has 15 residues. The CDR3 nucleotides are TGCGCCAGCAGCTTGGAGGGGACAGGGGTTCGTGAGCAGTACTTC. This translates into CASSLEGTGVREQYF.

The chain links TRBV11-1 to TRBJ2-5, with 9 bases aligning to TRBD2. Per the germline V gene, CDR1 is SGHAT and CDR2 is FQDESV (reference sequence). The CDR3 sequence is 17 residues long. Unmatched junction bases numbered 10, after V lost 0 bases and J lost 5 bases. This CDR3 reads CASSLAIIAGVGETQYF. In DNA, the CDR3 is TGTGCCAGCAGCTTAGCGATAATAGCGGGAGTCGGGGAGACCCAGTACTTC.

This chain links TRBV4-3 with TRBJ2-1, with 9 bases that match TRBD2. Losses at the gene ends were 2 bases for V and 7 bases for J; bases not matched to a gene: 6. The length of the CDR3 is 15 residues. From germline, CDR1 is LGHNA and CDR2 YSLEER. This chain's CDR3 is CASSQQGSGGNEQFF. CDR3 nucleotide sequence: TGCGCCAGCAGCCAACAGGGTAGCGGGGGAAATGAGCAGTTCTTC.

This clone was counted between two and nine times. In DNA, the CDR3 is TGTGCCAGCAGCCAGGGGGCGTGGGAGACCCAGTACTTC. As protein: CASSQGAWETQYF. The V gene is TRBV28, the J gene TRBJ2-5, with TRBD1 identical over 8 bases. The CDR3 length is 13 residues. J gave up 5 bases and V 6 bases, and 5 bases lay outside the gene matches. CDR1 MDHEN and CDR2 SYDVKM come from the germline V gene. The variable domain in full, with the rest retrieved from reference TRBV28 and TRBJ2-5, is DVKVTQSSRYLVKRTGEKVFLECVQDMDHENMFWYRQDPGLGLRLIYFSYDVKMKEKGDIPEGYSVSREKKERFSLILESASTNQTSMYLCASSQGAWETQYFGPGTRLLVL.

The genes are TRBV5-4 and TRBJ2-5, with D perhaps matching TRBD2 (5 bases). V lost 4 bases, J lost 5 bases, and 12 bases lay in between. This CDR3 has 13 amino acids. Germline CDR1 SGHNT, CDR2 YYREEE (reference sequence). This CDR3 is CASSPTISETQYF. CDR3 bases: TGTGCCAGCAGCCCGACTATAAGTGAGACCCAGTACTTC.

The chain's CDR3 is CASRDGQGPNTEAFF. CDR3 in DNA: TGTGCCAGCAGGGATGGACAGGGCCCGAACACTGAAGCTTTCTTT. V is TRBV25-1 and J is TRBJ1-1, with 8 bases identical to TRBD1. Germline CDR1 reads MGHDK; CDR2 reads SYGVNS. The CDR3 consists of 15 residues. V shed 6 bases, J shed 1 base, and the junction held 7 bases outside the gene matches.

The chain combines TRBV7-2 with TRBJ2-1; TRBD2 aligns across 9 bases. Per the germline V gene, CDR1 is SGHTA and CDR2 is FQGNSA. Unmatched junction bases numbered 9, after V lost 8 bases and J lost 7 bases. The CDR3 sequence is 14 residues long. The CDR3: CASVRGGARNEQFF. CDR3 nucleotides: TGTGCCAGCGTTCGCGGGGGGGCTAGAAATGAGCAGTTCTTC.

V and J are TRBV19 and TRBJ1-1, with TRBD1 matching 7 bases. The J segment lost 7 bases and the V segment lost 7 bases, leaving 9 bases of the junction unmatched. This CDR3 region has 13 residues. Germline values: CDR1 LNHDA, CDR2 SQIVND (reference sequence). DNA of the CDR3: TGTGCCAGTACCGCGGACAGGTTCGGTGAAGCTTTCTTT. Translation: CASTADRFGEAFF.

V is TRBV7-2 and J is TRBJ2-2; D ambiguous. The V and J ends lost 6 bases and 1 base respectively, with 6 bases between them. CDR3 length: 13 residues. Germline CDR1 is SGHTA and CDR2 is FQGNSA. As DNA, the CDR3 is TGTGCCAGCAGATCCGTGAACACCGGGGAGCTGTTTTTT. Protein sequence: CASRSVNTGELFF.

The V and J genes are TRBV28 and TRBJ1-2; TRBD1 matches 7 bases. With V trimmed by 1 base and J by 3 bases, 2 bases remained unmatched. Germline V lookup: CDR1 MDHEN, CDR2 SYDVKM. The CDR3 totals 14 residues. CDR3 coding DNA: TGTGCCAGCAGTTTATCTGACAGGGACTATGGCTACACCTTC. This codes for CASSLSDRDYGYTF.

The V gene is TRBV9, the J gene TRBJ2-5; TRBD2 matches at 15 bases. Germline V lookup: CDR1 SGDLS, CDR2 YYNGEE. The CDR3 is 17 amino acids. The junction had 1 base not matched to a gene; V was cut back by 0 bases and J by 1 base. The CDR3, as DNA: TGTGCCAGCAGCGTAGGGACTAGCGGGAGGGCCCAAGAGACCCAGTACTTC. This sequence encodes CASSVGTSGRAQETQYF.

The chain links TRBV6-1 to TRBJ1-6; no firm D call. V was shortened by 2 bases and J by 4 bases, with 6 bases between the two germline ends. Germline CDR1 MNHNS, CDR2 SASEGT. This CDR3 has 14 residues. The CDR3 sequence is CASSEYGYNSPLHF. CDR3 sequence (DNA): TGTGCCAGCAGTGAATACGGGTATAATTCACCCCTCCACTTT.

The CDR3 bases are TGTGCCAGCAGCGTCCCCACTAGCGCCCGCTCCTACAATGAGCAGTTCTTC. It translates to CASSVPTSARSYNEQFF. The rearrangement uses TRBV7-2 and TRBJ2-1, with 7 bases aligning to TRBD2. This CDR3 has 17 amino acids. Losses at the gene ends were 5 bases for V and 0 bases for J; bases not matched to a gene: 10. The germline gives CDR1 SGHTA, CDR2 FQGNSA.

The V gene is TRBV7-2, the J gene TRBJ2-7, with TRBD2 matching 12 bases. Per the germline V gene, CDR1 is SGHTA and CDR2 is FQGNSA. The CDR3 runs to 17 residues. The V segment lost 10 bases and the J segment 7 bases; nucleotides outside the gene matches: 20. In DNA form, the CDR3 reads TGTGCCACCTCCCCGAATCTAGCGGGGGGGGGCTTTATAGAGCAGTACTTC. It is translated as CATSPNLAGGGFIEQYF.

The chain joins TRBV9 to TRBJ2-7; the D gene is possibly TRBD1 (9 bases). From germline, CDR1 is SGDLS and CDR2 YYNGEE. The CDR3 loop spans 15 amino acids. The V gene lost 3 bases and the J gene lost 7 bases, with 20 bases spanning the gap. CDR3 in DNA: TGTGCCAGCAGCGCCCGGACAGGGGCGGGGGGTGAGCAGTACTTC. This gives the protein CASSARTGAGGEQYF.

Here the CDR3 reads CASSPRSDTQYF. CDR3 nucleotides: TGTGCCAGCAGCCCGAGAAGTGATACGCAGTATTTT. The chain joins TRBV9 to TRBJ2-3; no clear D gene. Trimming left V 4 bases short and J 6 bases short, with 9 bases between. Germline lookup yields CDR1 SGDLS and CDR2 YYNGEE. The CDR3 is 12 residues long.